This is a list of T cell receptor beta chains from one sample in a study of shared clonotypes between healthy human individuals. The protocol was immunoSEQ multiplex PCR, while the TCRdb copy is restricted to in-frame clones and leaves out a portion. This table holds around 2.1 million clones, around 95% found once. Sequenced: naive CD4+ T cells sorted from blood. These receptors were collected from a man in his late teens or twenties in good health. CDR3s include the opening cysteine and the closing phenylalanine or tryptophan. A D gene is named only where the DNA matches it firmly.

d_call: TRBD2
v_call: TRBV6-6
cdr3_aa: CASSSGLAGTPETQYF

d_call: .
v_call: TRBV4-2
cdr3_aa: CASSQDRAAGTDTQYF

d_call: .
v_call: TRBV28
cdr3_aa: CASSFAGRDSGNTIYF

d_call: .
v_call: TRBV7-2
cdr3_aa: CASSLSEGSYNEQFF

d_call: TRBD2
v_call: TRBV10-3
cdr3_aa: CAIRELAGGPDTGELFF

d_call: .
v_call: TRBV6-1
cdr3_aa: CASTLIEDSNQPQHF

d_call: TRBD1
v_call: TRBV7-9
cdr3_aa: CASSRTGSTGELFF

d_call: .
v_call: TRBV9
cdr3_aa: CASSVARGVGTDTQYF

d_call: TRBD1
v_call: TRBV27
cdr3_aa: CASSGDRPNTGELFF

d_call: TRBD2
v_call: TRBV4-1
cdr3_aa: CASSQDVSSGGAYEQYF

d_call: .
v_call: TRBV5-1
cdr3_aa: CASSLDGNSNQPQHF

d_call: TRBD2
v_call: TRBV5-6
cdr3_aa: CASSSPTTSGNYEQYF

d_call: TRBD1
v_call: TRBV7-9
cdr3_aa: CASSHGQGLEPQHF

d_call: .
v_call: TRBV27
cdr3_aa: CASRQGPSNQPQHF

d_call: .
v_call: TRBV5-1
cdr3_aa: CASSRVRDSVSYEQYF

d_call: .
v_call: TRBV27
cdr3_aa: CASSSLGAEQGYGYTF

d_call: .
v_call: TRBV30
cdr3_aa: CAWAGRSVSNQPQHF

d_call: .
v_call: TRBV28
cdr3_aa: CASSLSVNTEAFF

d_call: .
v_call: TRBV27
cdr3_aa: CASSLKVGSGVNEQFF

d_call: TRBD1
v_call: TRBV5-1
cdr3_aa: CASSETSGGGGELFF

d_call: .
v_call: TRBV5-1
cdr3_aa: CASSWGGRTRNTGELFF

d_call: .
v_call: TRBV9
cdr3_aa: CASSADGQTASYEQYF

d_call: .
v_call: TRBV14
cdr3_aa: CASSQELNYGYTF

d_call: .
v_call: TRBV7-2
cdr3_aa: CASSSRRSSYEQYF

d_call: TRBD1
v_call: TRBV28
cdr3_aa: CASGTGGLRSPLHF

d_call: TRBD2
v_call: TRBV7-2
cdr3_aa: CASSPGLARNEQFF

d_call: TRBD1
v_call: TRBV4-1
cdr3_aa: CASRGGQGAFREEKLFF

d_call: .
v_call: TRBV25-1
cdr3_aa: CASSGPGLGTEGQFF

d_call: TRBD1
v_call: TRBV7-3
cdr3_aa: CASSLTGTGAGTDTQYF

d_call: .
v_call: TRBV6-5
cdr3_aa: CASSRDFSGNTIYF

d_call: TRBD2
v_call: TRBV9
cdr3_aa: CASSISGGLTGELFF

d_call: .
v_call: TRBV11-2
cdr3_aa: CASSSIRTSGPIMNTEAFF

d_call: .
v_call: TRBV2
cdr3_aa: CASSEAVFREVPYNSPLHF

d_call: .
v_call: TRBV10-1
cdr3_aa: CASSPRTASEAFF

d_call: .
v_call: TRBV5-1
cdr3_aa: CASSQGWNTEAFF

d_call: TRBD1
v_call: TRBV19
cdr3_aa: CASSRQGAYQETQYF

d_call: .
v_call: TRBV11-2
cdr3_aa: CASSLDGQGIYIQYF

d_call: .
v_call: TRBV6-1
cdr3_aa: CASSEEVNQPQHF

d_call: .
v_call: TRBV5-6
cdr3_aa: CASSSPGAPPGNYEQYF

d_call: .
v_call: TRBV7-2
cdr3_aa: CASSLTGYGTDTQYF

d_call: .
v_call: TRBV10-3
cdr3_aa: CAISPGTTNTEAFF

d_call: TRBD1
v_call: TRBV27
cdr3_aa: CASTIRGTGNSPLHF

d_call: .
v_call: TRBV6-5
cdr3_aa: CASSYLQGYEQYF

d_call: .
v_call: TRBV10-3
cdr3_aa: CAISDDGRPSYEQYF